Below, one T cell receptor (beta chain) is given with its context. Its antigen remains unknown. The data stem from a study of Ad26.COV2.S vaccination and SARS-CoV-2 variants. Study summary: Among those in the COV1001 Ad26.COV2.S trial arm was the donor. The study, taken as a whole, reports: Considerable breadth of spike-specific CD8+ and CD4+ T cell responses has reportedly been documented following vaccination.

Assay: immunoSEQ multiplex PCR; the TCRdb copy retains only in-frame clones and omits some. The table has some 250,000 clones, 85% to 90% seen once. V was shortened by 5 bases and J by 4 bases, with 15 bases between the two germline ends. From germline, CDR1 is MNHEY and CDR2 SVGAGI. This CDR3 is 14 amino acids long. Treatment in this sample: around 19 received Ad26.COV2.S at low or high dose, single or two shots; 5 received placebo; per-sample allocation not given. Sampling happened 63 days after the first vaccine or placebo injection. Sample: peripheral blood, taken in a trial of Ad26.COV2.S vaccine versus placebo. The TCR originated in a person between 18 and 59 years old who received the Ad26.COV2.S COVID-19 vaccine or a placebo. The chain is built from TRBV6-5 and TRBJ2-7; D gene uncertain. The CDR3 DNA is TGTGCCAGCAGTATAGGGCATTTAAGGTACGAGCAGTACTTC. Its protein product is CASSIGHLRYEQYF.